This record looks at one TCR beta chain sequence and its context. No antigen is known for it. These data originate in a study of monozygotic twins with inflammatory bowel disease. Findings and caveats of the study: Similarity of repertoires did not differ between concordant and discordant twins, possibly from limited power. Different T cell subtypes could not be distinguished.

Germline CDR1 and CDR2: MNHEY and SVGAGI. The CDR3 consists of 15 residues. A template switching step added UMIs, each with a 6-nucleotide sample barcode. TCRalpha and TCRbeta cDNA underwent two nested PCRs of around 15 and 10 cycles. TCRdb reprocessed the 5' RACE reads and reports one entry per CDR3 protein, with no DNA. The data include 300,000 to 400,000 distinct CDR3 sequences; the top ten clones carry around 2%. The receptor comes from a human donor with ulcerative colitis or Crohn's disease, or a healthy co-twin of an affected twin (not recorded which). Sequenced material: blood. The rearrangement uses TRBV6-5 and TRBJ2-5. The CDR3 region is CASSYAWTGLETQYF.